This entry lists 16 T cell receptor beta chains sequenced from one sample in a study of cytomegalovirus exposure and HLA in healthy donors. Researchers ran the PCR with 60 Vbeta and 13 Jbeta primers. Assay used: immunoSEQ multiplex PCR; TCRdb lists only in-frame clones, some missing. Among approximately 93,000 clones listed, over 60% were seen once. Material: PBMCs. Receptors originate from a male donor in good health and CMV-seropositive.

This sequence joins TRBV2 and TRBJ1-5, with TRBD1 as a possible D gene (5 bases). This CDR3 is built from 14 residues. The germline gives CDR1 SNHLY, CDR2 FYNNEI. The ends were cut back, 2 bases at V and 5 bases at J, with 10 bases in the middle. The CDR3 DNA reads as TGTGCCAGCAGTGAAAAGGGGCCCTATCAGCCCCAGCATTTT. Protein product: CASSEKGPYQPQHF.

The gene calls are TRBV6-1 and TRBJ2-1, with 8 positions matching TRBD1. Germline V CDR1 and CDR2: MNHNS, SASEGT. CDR3 length: 16 residues. Trimming removed 2 bases from V and 6 bases from J; junction bases left unmatched: 9. The CDR3, as DNA: TGTGCCAGCAGTGAATCCGGGGCAGGGGGCTTCAATGAGCAGTTCTTC. This sequence encodes CASSESGAGGFNEQFF.

The J gene is TRBJ2-2, the V gene TRBV7-8; tentative D call: TRBD2 (6 bases). From germline, CDR1 is SGHVS and CDR2 FQNEAQ. Trimming removed 4 bases from V and 3 bases from J, with 12 bases in between. The CDR3 consists of 15 residues. CDR3 DNA: TGTGCCAGCAGCTGGATTACGGGGGACACCGGGGAGCTGTTTTTT. Translating it yields CASSWITGDTGELFF.

A few counts support this clone. This chain links TRBV5-1 with TRBJ2-6, with 7 bases fitting TRBD1. In germline, CDR1 is SGHRS, CDR2 YFSETQ. The CDR3 has 20 residues. The trim removed 4 bases at V and 0 bases at J, leaving 16 bases unmatched. This CDR3 reads CASSNTGAGGASSGANVLTF. CDR3 coding DNA: TGCGCCAGCAGCAATACAGGGGCCGGCGGAGCCAGCTCTGGGGCCAACGTCCTGACTTTC.

The chain links TRBV13 to TRBJ2-7; 12 bases map to TRBD2. This CDR3 spans 18 amino acids. After removal of 0 bases from V and 0 bases from J, the junction contained 6 bases not matched to a gene. Germline V gene data show CDR1 as PRHDT and CDR2 as FYEKMQ (reference sequence). The CDR3 region has the DNA TGTGCCAGCAGCTTAGGGCTAGCGGGGGGGTCTGGCTCCTACGAGCAGTACTTC. It translates to CASSLGLAGGSGSYEQYF.

The rearrangement joins TRBV4-2 to TRBJ2-2; 15 bases are a match to TRBD2. This CDR3 contains 18 residues. The V and J ends lost 0 bases and 9 bases, in that order; junction bases with no gene match: 8. The germline V gene encodes CDR1 LGHNA and CDR2 YNFKEQ. The CDR3 coding sequence is TGTGCCAGCAGCCAAGATTTTCGGACTAGCGGGGGGGCGAGGGAGCTGTTTTTT. It is translated as CASSQDFRTSGGARELFF.

This clone was observed a handful of times. This chain joins TRBV13 and TRBJ2-2, with D possibly TRBD1 on 7 matching bases. Germline lookup yields CDR1 PRHDT and CDR2 FYEKMQ (reference sequence). The CDR3 is made up of 14 amino acids. V lost 6 bases and J 3 bases, leaving 11 bases between the germline ends. The CDR3 sequence: CASRSRGDTGELFF. The CDR3 DNA reads TGTGCCAGCAGGTCCAGGGGGGACACCGGGGAGCTGTTTTTT.

The chain combines TRBV2 with TRBJ1-5; the D gene is possibly TRBD1 (5 bases). Per germline, CDR1 SNHLY and CDR2 FYNNEI. The V end lost 2 bases, the J end lost 4 bases, and 9 bases lay between the germline ends. The CDR3 spans 14 residues. CDR3 residues: CASSETSGNQPQHF. The CDR3 DNA follows: TGTGCCAGCAGTGAAACGTCAGGGAATCAGCCCCAGCATTTT.

V gene TRBV10-3 combines with J gene TRBJ2-1; D uncertain. CDR1 ENHRY and CDR2 SYGVKD come from the germline V gene. V was shortened by 8 bases and J by 5 bases, with 4 bases between the two germline ends. The CDR3 runs to 10 residues. CDR3 sequence reads: CAIGDNEQFF. The CDR3 nucleotides are TGTGCCATCGGAGACAATGAGCAGTTCTTC.

This chain links TRBV4-1 with TRBJ2-7; 7 positions match TRBD1. CDR3 length: 16 residues. Germline lookup yields CDR1 MGHRA and CDR2 YSYEKL. With V trimmed by 3 bases and J by 0 bases, 8 bases remained unmatched. DNA for the CDR3: TGCGCCAGCAGCCATTGGACAGGAGGTTTCTCCTACGAGCAGTACTTC. The encoded protein is CASSHWTGGFSYEQYF.

The sample holds a few counts of this clone. The chain joins TRBV7-3 to TRBJ1-1, with 9 bases that match TRBD1. This CDR3 is 18 amino acids long. Looked up from germline, CDR1 is SGHTA and CDR2 is FQGTGA. Trimming cost V 5 bases and J 4 bases; bases outside gene matches: 17. This chain's CDR3 is CASSPRATGGAGFTEAFF. CDR3 nucleotide sequence: TGTGCCAGCAGCCCAAGAGCCACAGGGGGCGCGGGATTCACTGAAGCTTTCTTT.

This chain joins TRBV7-2 and TRBJ1-2; TRBD1 matches 7 bases. The CDR3 contains 15 residues. V shed 6 bases and J 4 bases; nucleotides not matched to a gene: 11. The germline V gene encodes CDR1 SGHTA and CDR2 FQGNSA. CDR3 nucleotides: TGTGCCAGCAGAATCACAGGGGTAGTTAGCTATGGCTACACCTTC. It yields the protein CASRITGVVSYGYTF. The whole variable domain, filled in from reference TRBV7-2 and TRBJ1-2, reads GAGVSQSPSNKVTEKGKDVELRCDPISGHTALYWYRQSLGQGLEFLIYFQGNSAPDKSGLPSDRFSAERTGGSVSTLTIQRTQQEDSAVYLCASRITGVVSYGYTFGSGTRLTVV.

V gene TRBV7-2 combines with J gene TRBJ2-4; no reliable D call. CDR1 and CDR2 (germline): SGHTA, FQGNSA. The CDR3 extends over 15 amino acids. The V end was cut by 1 base, the J end by 0 bases, with 7 bases between. In DNA form, the CDR3 reads TGTGCCAGCAGCTTAGGGAGCCTAGCCAAAAACATTCAGTACTTC. Its translation is CASSLGSLAKNIQYF.

The genes are TRBV4-2 and TRBJ1-2, with D possibly being TRBD1 (5 bases). The germline gives CDR1 LGHNA, CDR2 YNFKEQ. The CDR3 is 17 amino acids. V lost 0 bases and J lost 4, with 18 bases in between. The CDR3 is CASSQDMAGHRAYGYTF. CDR3 nucleotides: TGTGCCAGCAGCCAAGATATGGCCGGACATAGGGCCTATGGCTACACCTTC.

The V and J genes are TRBV5-4 and TRBJ2-3, with 10 bases fitting TRBD1. This CDR3 region has 16 residues. The V and J ends lost 1 base and 3 bases, in that order; junction bases with no gene match: 5. Germline CDR1 reads SGHNT; CDR2 reads YYREEE (reference sequence). CDR3 coding DNA: TGTGCCAGCAGCTTGCCCGACAGGGGGCGGACAGATACGCAGTATTTT. It yields the protein CASSLPDRGRTDTQYF.

This chain uses TRBV10-3 with TRBJ2-3, with 8 bases lining up with TRBD2. This CDR3 spans 14 amino acids. CDR1 and CDR2 from the germline V gene are ENHRY and SYGVKD. With V trimmed by 7 bases and J by 2 bases, 5 bases remained unmatched. The CDR3 reads CAITDGGATDTQYF. CDR3 nucleotides: TGTGCCATCACGGACGGGGGGGCCACAGATACGCAGTATTTT.